Presented here are 12 T cell receptor beta chains from one specimen sequenced in a study of identical twins. One entry per CDR3 protein, called by TCRdb with MiXCR from the 5' RACE reads. The sample yields hundreds of thousands of distinct CDR3 sequences, about a tenth seen once. Material: memory (CD45RO+) T cells sorted from blood. The receptor source for this set is a young woman in good health.

This clonotype was found many times. The chain recombines TRBV5-1 with TRBJ2-1; 10 bases align to TRBD1. The CDR3 runs 15 residues. The V gene end was trimmed by 7 bases and the J gene end by 8 bases; junction bases not matched to a gene: 12. Germline values: CDR1 SGHRS, CDR2 YFSETQ. CDR3 loop: CASFTGQGFRDEQFF. For the CDR3, the DNA is TGCGCCAGCTTTACGGGACAGGGGTTTCGGGATGAGCAGTTCTTC.

The chain uses TRBV6-2 or TRBV6-3 and TRBJ2-3; 8 nucleotides align to TRBD1. The CDR3 consists of 15 residues. Per germline, CDR1 MNHEY and CDR2 SVGEGT. V was clipped by 2 bases and J by 5 bases; unmatched bases: 6. The CDR3 region has the DNA TGTGCCAGCAGTTACGGCGGACAGGGTGGAGATACGCAGTATTTT. Its protein product is CASSYGGQGGDTQYF.

The chain has TRBV5-6 and TRBJ1-5; no definite D call. Germline CDR1 and CDR2: SGHDT and YYEEEE. CDR3 length: 13 amino acids. V lost 4 bases to trimming and J lost 4 bases, with 9 bases between them. The CDR3 loop is CASSGGVNQPQHF. Written as DNA, the CDR3 is TGTGCCAGCAGCGGAGGTGTAAATCAGCCCCAGCATTTT.

The V gene is TRBV5-1, the J gene TRBJ1-5, with D hard to call. Germline CDR1 and CDR2: SGHRS and YFSETQ. This CDR3 comprises 15 residues. The germline V and J ends were trimmed by 5 bases and 0 bases, with 12 bases remaining between them. In DNA, the CDR3 is TGCGCCAGCAGGGTCTCGGCAGCTAGCAATCAGCCCCAGCATTTT. Translation gives CASRVSAASNQPQHF.

This clonotype was observed a handful of times. The chain uses TRBV11-2 and TRBJ1-4, with a weak D call TRBD1 (6 bases). Germline-derived CDR1 and CDR2 are SGHAT and FQNNGV. The V gene lost 0 bases and the J gene lost 5 bases, with 7 bases spanning the gap. The CDR3 sequence is 14 residues long. The CDR3 nucleotides are TGTGCCAGCAGCTTAGAAGGGGGAAATGAAAAACTGTTTTTT. Amino acids: CASSLEGGNEKLFF.

This clonotype was counted between two and nine times. CDR3 nucleotide sequence: TGTGCCAGCAGCTCCAGACTAGCGGGAGGTCTGGGTGAGCAGTTCTTC. As protein: CASSSRLAGGLGEQFF. The chain couples TRBV5-5 to TRBJ2-1; the match to TRBD2 covers 13 bases. The CDR3 consists of 16 residues. Germline CDR1 and CDR2: SGHKS and YYEKEE (reference sequence). V gave up 3 bases and J gave up 9 bases; unmatched junction bases: 9.

This clonotype was picked up a small number of times. This chain links TRBV7-3 with TRBJ1-1; D perhaps matches TRBD1 (6 bases). V dropped 2 bases and J dropped 1 base, with 11 bases sitting between them. The germline V gene encodes CDR1 SGHTA and CDR2 FQGTGA. The CDR3 extends over 15 amino acids. CDR3 coding DNA: TGTGCCAGCAGCTTACAGGGGAGCGAGAACACTGAAGCTTTCTTT. As protein: CASSLQGSENTEAFF.

V usage is TRBV20-1 and J usage is TRBJ2-3; D might be TRBD2 (5 bases). The CDR3 is 12 amino acids. The germline V and J ends were trimmed by 6 bases and 5 bases, with 12 bases remaining between them. Germline V lookup: CDR1 DFQATT, CDR2 SNEGSKA (reference sequence). CDR3 amino acids: CSAGGPEDTQYF. CDR3 nucleotides: TGCAGTGCCGGCGGGCCGGAAGATACGCAGTATTTT.

The J gene is TRBJ1-6, the V gene TRBV7-9; D perhaps matches TRBD1 (5 bases). Germline CDR1 is SEHNR and CDR2 is FQNEAQ (reference sequence). Trimming left V 6 bases short and J 4 bases short, with 10 bases between. The CDR3 runs 14 residues. The chain's CDR3 is CASSSGTYNSPLHF. The DNA of the CDR3 is TGTGCCAGCAGTTCCGGGACGTATAATTCACCCCTCCACTTT. Supplemented by reference TRBV7-9 and TRBJ1-6, the full variable domain reads DTGVSQNPRHKITKRGQNVTFRCDPISEHNRLYWYRQTLGQGPEFLTYFQNEAQLEKSRLLSDRFSAERPKGSFSTLEIQRTEQGDSAMYLCASSSGTYNSPLHFGNGTRLTVT.

This rearrangement joins TRBV3-1 to TRBJ2-3, with 7 nucleotides matching TRBD1. This CDR3 contains 15 residues. From germline, CDR1 is LGHDT and CDR2 YNNKEL (reference sequence). The ends lost 11 bases at V and 7 bases at J; junction bases unmatched: 18. This chain's CDR3 is CASCQGTVGMNTQYF. CDR3 DNA sequence: TGTGCCTCCTGCCAAGGGACAGTGGGAATGAATACGCAGTATTTT.

This clonotype showed up just a few times. The rearrangement links TRBV7-9 to TRBJ1-5, with a possible D match to TRBD1 (6 bases). The CDR3 is 15 amino acids. In germline, CDR1 is SEHNR, CDR2 FQNEAQ (reference sequence). Trimming left V 5 bases short and J 4 bases short, with 15 bases between. The CDR3 DNA reads TGTGCCAGCAGCACAGGACAGAACACGAATCAGCCCCAGCATTTT. This gives the protein CASSTGQNTNQPQHF.

In its sample, this clonotype was seen many times. The chain joins TRBV29-1 to TRBJ1-1; D uncertain. Germline CDR1 is SQVTM and CDR2 is ANQGSEA. The V gene lost 2 bases and the J gene lost 1 base, with 8 bases spanning the gap. The CDR3 has 13 residues. The CDR3 DNA reads TGCAGCGTTGAACAGGTGGGGAACACTGAAGCTTTCTTT. Protein product: CSVEQVGNTEAFF.